A single sample is the source of the 27 T cell receptor beta chains below, sequenced in a study of blood T cell repertoires in COVID-19. The method was immunoSEQ multiplex PCR; TCRdb's version includes in-frame clones alone and lacks a portion of them. The profile shows 170,000 or so clones, approximately 90% of them singletons. Input material: peripheral blood. The receptors derive from a woman in her sixties or seventies with COVID-19, enrolled during active disease.

The chain recombines TRBV9 with TRBJ2-1; 10 bases match TRBD2. The CDR3 totals 14 residues. Germline V lookup: CDR1 SGDLS, CDR2 YYNGEE. Germline trimming cut 2 bases from V and 8 bases from J; bases unmatched to any gene: 4. The CDR3 here is CASSVLAGVDEQFF. The CDR3 bases are TGTGCCAGCAGCGTTCTAGCGGGAGTCGATGAGCAGTTCTTC.

As for this clone: The germline gene is not matched at one end of the junction; a read error may be the cause. This chain joins TRBV5-1 and TRBJ1-2; TRBD1 might be the D (5 bases). Germline lookup yields CDR1 SGHRS and CDR2 YFSETQ. There are 14 residues in the CDR3. CDR3 DNA: TGCGCCAGCAGCTTTGAGGGGACTCTCGCCCGGGAGGCATTC. This encodes CASSFEGTLAREAF. The full variable domain, with the rest looked up from reference TRBV5-1 and TRBJ1-2, is KAGVTQTPRYLIKTRGQQVTLSCSPISGHRSVSWYQQTPGQGLQFLFEYFSETQRNKGNFPGRFSGRQFSNSRSEMNVSTLELGDSALYLCASSFEGTLAREAFGSGTRLTVV.

This rearrangement joins TRBV6-5 to TRBJ2-3; D gene unclear. With 10 bases removed from V and 0 bases from J, the gap between germline ends came to 11 bases. Looked up from germline, CDR1 is MNHEY and CDR2 is SVGAGI. This CDR3 has 13 amino acids. The CDR3 is CATRSVSTDTQYF. The CDR3 DNA follows: TGTGCCACCCGTTCCGTCAGCACAGATACGCAGTATTTT.

This sequence joins TRBV30 and TRBJ1-5; D not resolved. Germline CDR1 is GTSNPN and CDR2 is SVGIG (reference sequence). This CDR3 has 13 amino acids. Trimming took 0 bases from V and 5 from J, leaving 8 bases between them. The CDR3 protein is CAWSVGRDQPQHF. In nucleotides, the CDR3 is TGTGCCTGGAGTGTAGGGCGGGATCAGCCCCAGCATTTT.

V and J are TRBV10-1 and TRBJ1-4; D is perhaps TRBD1 (5 bases). This CDR3 spans 13 amino acids. Germline-derived CDR1 and CDR2 are WNHNN and SYGVQD (reference sequence). The V end was cut by 8 bases, the J end by 7 bases, with 14 bases between. The CDR3 nucleotides are TGCGCCAGCTCATGCAGGGTAAGTGAAAAACTGTTTTTT. Protein product: CASSCRVSEKLFF.

The V gene is TRBV4-2, the J gene TRBJ1-5; unclear D gene. Germline loops: CDR1 LGHNA, CDR2 YNFKEQ. V was trimmed by 4 bases and J by 0 bases, leaving 10 bases between them. CDR3 length: 15 residues. The CDR3 DNA sequence: TGTGCCAGCAGCCGCGGCACGGATAGCAATCAGCCCCAGCATTTT. Its translation is CASSRGTDSNQPQHF.

The rearrangement uses TRBV19 and TRBJ1-1; D may be TRBD1 (6 bases). The germline gives CDR1 LNHDA, CDR2 SQIVND (reference sequence). Trimming left V 6 bases short and J 8 bases short, with 16 bases between. This CDR3 is 13 amino acids long. The CDR3 DNA reads as TGTGCCAGTAGGTCCGTTGGACAGCTCGAAGCTTTCTTT. It yields the protein CASRSVGQLEAFF.

This clone occurred once. The chain combines TRBV6-5 with TRBJ2-7, with 10 bases fitting TRBD2. Germline assignment: CDR1 MNHEY and CDR2 SVGAGI. The CDR3 is 14 residues long. V dropped 5 bases and J dropped 6; count of bases not matched to a gene: 7. DNA of the CDR3: TGTGCCAGCAGTCGGACTAGCGGTACCCCCGAGCAGTACTTC. Translated: CASSRTSGTPEQYF.

The gene calls are TRBV20-1 and TRBJ2-1; no firm D call. Deletions cut 3 bases from V and 0 bases from J, with 9 bases between. CDR1 is DFQATT, CDR2 SNEGSKA, per germline (reference sequence). This CDR3 comprises 14 residues. CDR3 loop: CSASFGSSYNEQFF. CDR3 nucleotide sequence: TGCAGTGCTAGTTTCGGTAGCTCCTACAATGAGCAGTTCTTC.

The chain has TRBV7-3 and TRBJ2-3; 10 nucleotides agree with TRBD2. V dropped 9 bases and J dropped 1; count of bases not matched to a gene: 1. The germline CDR1 and CDR2 sequences are SGHTA and FQGTGA. The CDR3 runs to 13 residues. Here the CDR3 DNA reads TGTGCCAGTGGACTAGCGGGCACAGATACGCAGTATTTT. It translates to CASGLAGTDTQYF.

The rearrangement uses TRBV3-1 (or the pseudogene TRBV3-2) and TRBJ2-7; a possible D gene is TRBD1 (5 bases). Germline values: CDR1 LGHDT, CDR2 YNNKEL (reference sequence). This CDR3 is 13 amino acids long. V lost 1 base to trimming and J lost 9 bases, with 13 bases between them. CDR3 DNA: TGTGCCAGCAGCCAAGGGCTAAGCCAGGGGCAGTACTTC. Protein: CASSQGLSQGQYF.

The chain carries TRBV6-2 or TRBV6-3 and TRBJ1-5; TRBD1 might be the D (6 bases). V gave up 6 bases and J gave up 2 bases, with 14 bases separating them. Germline loops: CDR1 MNHEY, CDR2 SVGEGT. The CDR3 loop spans 15 amino acids. CDR3 sequence reads: CASSPARGGNQPQHF. DNA for the CDR3: TGTGCCAGCAGCCCCGCCAGGGGCGGCAATCAGCCCCAGCATTTT.

This clone was seen once. V usage is TRBV7-3 and J usage is TRBJ2-7; TRBD2 agrees at 7 bases. Germline trimming cut 1 base from V and 4 bases from J; bases unmatched to any gene: 7. From germline, CDR1 is SGHTA and CDR2 FQGTGA. The CDR3 sequence is 15 residues long. The CDR3 protein is CASSLRGGLIYEQYF. The CDR3 bases are TGTGCCAGCAGCTTAAGGGGGGGATTGATTTACGAGCAGTACTTC. The entire variable domain, with the rest obtained from reference TRBV7-3 and TRBJ2-7, is as follows: GAGVSQTPSNKVTEKGKYVELRCDPISGHTALYWYRQSLGQGPEFLIYFQGTGAADDSGLPNDRFFAVRPEGSVSTLKIQRTERGDSAVYLCASSLRGGLIYEQYFGPGTRLTVT.

V and J are TRBV30 and TRBJ1-4, with D perhaps TRBD1 (6 bases). Deletions cut 3 bases from V and 8 bases from J, with 16 bases between. This CDR3 has 14 amino acids. Germline CDR1 reads GTSNPN; CDR2 reads SVGIG (reference sequence). In nucleotides, the CDR3 is TGTGCCTGGAGCGCATATACAGGGAAGGAAAAACTGTTTTTT. Translating gives CAWSAYTGKEKLFF. Combining the CDR3 with reference TRBV30 and TRBJ1-4 gives the whole variable domain SQTIHQWPATLVQPVGSPLSLECTVEGTSNPNLYWYRQAAGRGLQLLFYSVGIGQISSEVPQNLSASRPQDRQFILSSKKLLLSDSGFYLCAWSAYTGKEKLFFGSGTQLSVL.

In nucleotides, the CDR3 is TGCGCCAGCAGCGGCGGCAGGGGGCTCTACGAGCAGTACTTC. Its translation is CASSGGRGLYEQYF. The chain links TRBV5-1 to TRBJ2-7, with TRBD1 identical over 8 bases. This CDR3 is 14 amino acids long. V shed 4 bases and J 3 bases; nucleotides not matched to a gene: 6. Germline CDR1 and CDR2: SGHRS and YFSETQ.

This chain links TRBV5-6 with TRBJ2-1; D remains ambiguous. Germline assignment: CDR1 SGHDT and CDR2 YYEEEE. The CDR3 has 15 amino acids. The V end lost 2 bases, the J end lost 1 base, and 10 bases lay between the germline ends. The CDR3 coding sequence is TGTGCCAGCAGCTTTAGTATCGGGTCCTACAATGAGCAGTTCTTC. Its translation: CASSFSIGSYNEQFF.

The V call is TRBV28, the J call TRBJ1-1; possibly TRBD1 for D (6 bases). V was trimmed by 6 bases and J by 0 bases, leaving 8 bases between them. This CDR3 has 13 residues. Germline CDR1 MDHEN, CDR2 SYDVKM. CDR3 in amino acids: CASRDRLNTEAFF. In DNA form, the CDR3 reads TGTGCCAGCAGAGACAGGCTGAACACTGAAGCTTTCTTT.

The V call is TRBV19, the J call TRBJ2-3; the D is unclear. V lost 5 bases, J lost 4 bases, and 10 bases lay in between. The CDR3 length is 13 residues. Germline CDR1 is LNHDA and CDR2 is SQIVND (reference sequence). The CDR3 spells CASSATEADTQYF. CDR3 nucleotide sequence: TGTGCCAGTAGTGCGACCGAGGCAGATACGCAGTATTTT.

The chain links TRBV7-2 to TRBJ1-2; 10 bases map to TRBD1. CDR3 length equals 15 residues. The V gene end was trimmed by 5 bases and the J gene end by 7 bases; junction bases not matched to a gene: 10. Germline CDR1 SGHTA, CDR2 FQGNSA. CDR3 residues: CASSPGTGDWSGYTF. The CDR3 DNA sequence: TGTGCCAGCAGCCCGGGGACAGGGGATTGGTCTGGCTACACCTTC.

The chain carries TRBV30 and TRBJ1-1; TRBD1 matches 8 bases. This CDR3 is built from 14 residues. The V segment lost 0 bases and the J segment 5 bases; nucleotides outside the gene matches: 5. Germline loops: CDR1 GTSNPN, CDR2 SVGIG (reference sequence). The CDR3 here is CAWSVRDRRTEAFF. The CDR3 DNA reads as TGTGCCTGGAGTGTACGGGACAGGAGGACTGAAGCTTTCTTT. The full variable domain, rest sourced from reference TRBV30 and TRBJ1-1, is SQTIHQWPATLVQPVGSPLSLECTVEGTSNPNLYWYRQAAGRGLQLLFYSVGIGQISSEVPQNLSASRPQDRQFILSSKKLLLSDSGFYLCAWSVRDRRTEAFFGQGTRLTVV.

The chain joins TRBV30 to TRBJ2-3; 7 nucleotides agree with TRBD2. The CDR3 has 16 residues. Per germline, CDR1 GTSNPN and CDR2 SVGIG (reference sequence). V shed 2 bases, J shed 5 bases, and the junction held 13 bases outside the gene matches. CDR3 residues: CAWSPVRGGQGDTQYF. DNA of the CDR3: TGTGCCTGGAGTCCTGTTAGGGGAGGGCAGGGAGATACGCAGTATTTT.

About this clone: One end of the junction is discordant with germline, which a read error may explain. The rearrangement joins TRBV10-3 to TRBJ2-2; TRBD1 agrees at 7 bases. The CDR3 length is 16 residues. In germline, CDR1 is ENHRY, CDR2 SYGVKD. The CDR3 bases are TGTGCCATCACTGAGCGAGGGGGCACGAACACCGGGGAGCTGTTTTTT. Protein sequence: CAITERGGTNTGELFF.

V and J are TRBV19 and TRBJ1-5, with D tentatively TRBD1 (5 bases). Trimming cost V 6 bases and J 2 bases, with 8 bases left between them. Germline assignment: CDR1 LNHDA and CDR2 SQIVND (reference sequence). The CDR3 runs 13 residues. CDR3 DNA sequence: TGTGCCAGTAGGCAGGGCGGCAATCAGCCCCAGCATTTT. Its protein is CASRQGGNQPQHF.

The J gene is TRBJ2-7, the V gene TRBV6-6; 7 bases agree with TRBD1. The CDR3 sequence is 13 residues long. V shed 5 bases and J 3 bases; nucleotides not matched to a gene: 4. CDR1 and CDR2 from the germline V gene are MNHNY and SVGAGI (reference sequence). CDR3 nucleotides: TGTGCCAGCAGTACGGGACAGCTCTACGAGCAGTACTTC. Translating gives CASSTGQLYEQYF.

The rearrangement uses TRBV9 and TRBJ2-7, with a possible D match to TRBD2 (5 bases). V was cut by 2 bases and J by 4 bases, with 16 bases left in between. There are 15 residues in the CDR3. CDR1 SGDLS and CDR2 YYNGEE come from the germline V gene. CDR3 DNA sequence: TGTGCCAGCAGCGTCGGGATAACAAGTTTTTACGAGCAGTACTTC. Translating gives CASSVGITSFYEQYF.

The chain combines TRBV11-1 with TRBJ2-7; 10 bases are a match to TRBD1. CDR1 and CDR2 from the germline V gene are SGHAT and FQDESV (reference sequence). The CDR3 sequence is 16 residues long. V trimming: 0 bases; J trimming: 3 bases; junction bases outside the gene matches: 5. The CDR3 protein is CASSLASTGGIYEQYF. CDR3 coding DNA: TGTGCCAGCAGCTTAGCATCGACAGGGGGCATCTACGAGCAGTACTTC.

This clone was found once. The CDR3 reads CASSLRSGITEAFF. The DNA for the CDR3 is TGTGCCAGCAGCTTAAGGTCGGGGATCACTGAAGCTTTCTTT. This chain connects TRBV11-3 to TRBJ1-1; D gene unclear. This CDR3 comprises 14 residues. V lost 2 bases and J lost 4, with 11 bases in between. CDR1 SGHNT and CDR2 YENEEA come from the germline V gene.